Each of the 30 T cell receptor beta chains below was sequenced from the same sample in a study of blood T cell repertoires in COVID-19. Method: immunoSEQ multiplex PCR; TCRdb's copy keeps in-frame clones and lacks some. The table has around 180,000 clones, 88% seen once. Sample: peripheral blood. These receptors were collected from a human donor in a cohort sampled during active COVID-19.

The chain combines TRBV28 with TRBJ1-1; 7 bases agree with TRBD1. The germline gives CDR1 MDHEN, CDR2 SYDVKM. After removal of 5 bases from V and 4 bases from J, the junction contained 13 bases not matched to a gene. This CDR3 contains 16 residues. CDR3 region: CASSNPGTARSTEAFF. The CDR3 DNA reads TGTGCCAGCAGTAACCCCGGGACAGCCAGGAGCACTGAAGCTTTCTTT.

The CDR3 reads CASTRSPDRVWHGYTF. For the CDR3, the DNA is TGTGCCAGCACCCGATCCCCCGACAGGGTCTGGCATGGCTACACCTTC. The rearrangement joins TRBV7-2 to TRBJ1-2; TRBD1 aligns across 7 bases. The CDR3 sequence is 16 residues long. Trimming cost V 7 bases and J 6 bases; bases outside gene matches: 17. Looked up from germline, CDR1 is SGHTA and CDR2 is FQGNSA.

In this sample, this clone turned up a few times. This CDR3 is CASSVVGGSGNTIYF. The CDR3 DNA follows: TGTGCCAGCAGCGTAGTTGGCGGCTCTGGAAACACCATATATTTT. V usage is TRBV9 and J usage is TRBJ1-3; no clear D. Germline assignment: CDR1 SGDLS and CDR2 YYNGEE. V lost 0 bases and J 0 bases, leaving 7 bases between the germline ends. CDR3 length equals 15 residues.

The rearrangement uses TRBV6-5 and TRBJ2-7; TRBD1 aligns across 10 bases. J lost 6 bases, V lost 5 bases, and 4 bases had no gene match. The CDR3 totals 13 residues. In germline, CDR1 is MNHEY, CDR2 SVGAGI. The CDR3 sequence: CASSRQGAAEQYF. Written as DNA, the CDR3 is TGTGCCAGCAGTAGACAGGGGGCGGCCGAGCAGTACTTC.

The genes are TRBV6-5 and TRBJ2-1; no reliable D call. The germline CDR1 and CDR2 sequences are MNHEY and SVGAGI. The CDR3 is made up of 14 amino acids. The V gene lost 3 bases and the J gene lost 0 bases, with 6 bases spanning the gap. CDR3 loop: CASSYTSSYNEQFF. The CDR3 nucleotides are TGTGCCAGCAGTTATACGAGCTCCTACAATGAGCAGTTCTTC.

In this sample, this clone turned up once. This chain connects TRBV4-3 to TRBJ2-5; D remains unclear. V dropped 0 bases and J dropped 5 bases, with 13 bases sitting between them. Germline CDR1 LGHNA, CDR2 YSLEER. The CDR3 has 15 residues. The CDR3 region has the DNA TGCGCCAGCAGCCAAGATGGCCAGGATGGGGAGACCCAGTACTTC. Translation gives CASSQDGQDGETQYF.

CDR3 in DNA: TGTGCCAGCAGCCAACTGACAGGGGGCAGGTCACCCCTCCACTTT. Translated: CASSQLTGGRSPLHF. V gene TRBV3-1 (or the pseudogene TRBV3-2) combines with J gene TRBJ1-6; TRBD1 agrees at 10 bases. The V segment lost 2 bases and the J segment 10 bases; nucleotides outside the gene matches: 5. Germline CDR1 is LGHDT and CDR2 is YNNKEL (reference sequence). The CDR3 sequence is 15 residues long.

The chain carries TRBV27 and TRBJ2-5; 8 bases fit TRBD2. With 6 bases clipped from V and 1 base from J, the junction kept 4 bases outside the gene matches. Germline V CDR1 and CDR2: MNHEY, SMNVEV (reference sequence). CDR3 length: 14 amino acids. The CDR3 region is CASRGLGTQETQYF. CDR3 sequence (DNA): TGTGCCAGCAGGGGACTAGGAACCCAAGAGACCCAGTACTTC.

The chain joins TRBV28 to TRBJ2-7; 8 nucleotides line up with TRBD1. There are 16 residues in the CDR3. Germline assignment: CDR1 MDHEN and CDR2 SYDVKM. Trimming removed 4 bases from V and 3 bases from J; junction bases left unmatched: 11. The CDR3 is CASSSAPGGAGYEQYF. CDR3 nucleotide sequence: TGTGCCAGCAGTTCGGCCCCAGGGGGCGCCGGCTACGAGCAGTACTTC.

This clone has a single count. The V gene is TRBV6-2 or TRBV6-3, the J gene TRBJ2-3; 14 bases are a match to TRBD2. CDR3 length: 18 amino acids. CDR1 and CDR2 from the germline V gene are MNHEY and SVGEGT. V dropped 3 bases and J dropped 1; count of bases not matched to a gene: 6. The chain's CDR3 is CASSYGTSGSRGTDTQYF. The CDR3 DNA reads TGTGCCAGCAGTTATGGGACTAGCGGGAGTAGGGGCACAGATACGCAGTATTTT.

The chain carries TRBV5-1 and TRBJ1-1; TRBD1 is a possible D gene (6 bases). Germline loops: CDR1 SGHRS, CDR2 YFSETQ. V dropped 4 bases and J dropped 0 bases, with 13 bases sitting between them. The CDR3 loop spans 15 amino acids. Written as DNA, the CDR3 is TGCGCCAGCAGCCCGCGGGGGGACATGAACACTGAAGCTTTCTTT. Protein: CASSPRGDMNTEAFF.

This clone was observed at least ten times. The V gene is TRBV5-4, the J gene TRBJ2-7, with TRBD1 identical over 7 bases. After removal of 1 base from V and 6 bases from J, the junction contained 7 bases not matched to a gene. Germline loops: CDR1 SGHNT, CDR2 YYREEE (reference sequence). The CDR3 length is 14 residues. CDR3 region: CASSLRQGWAEQYF. The CDR3 bases are TGTGCCAGCAGCTTGAGACAGGGCTGGGCCGAGCAGTACTTC.

This chain uses TRBV5-6 with TRBJ1-1; D uncertain. CDR1 is SGHDT, CDR2 YYEEEE, per germline. With 7 bases removed from V and 1 base from J, the gap between germline ends came to 8 bases. The length of the CDR3 is 12 residues. This CDR3 reads CASQVANTEAFF. The CDR3 DNA follows: TGTGCCAGCCAAGTGGCGAACACTGAAGCTTTCTTT.

The gene calls are TRBV19 and TRBJ2-1; a weak D match, TRBD2 (6 bases). The V end was cut by 0 bases, the J end by 7 bases, with 13 bases between. In germline, CDR1 is LNHDA, CDR2 SQIVND (reference sequence). The CDR3 contains 15 residues. DNA for the CDR3: TGTGCCAGTAGTATAGATGGAGGGTCGGGGAATGAGCAGTTCTTC. Its translation is CASSIDGGSGNEQFF.

CDR3 in amino acids: CAISEPNSLGRQVLPFYSNQPQHF. The CDR3 bases are TGTGCCATCAGTGAGCCGAATTCGCTCGGGCGACAGGTCCTTCCTTTTTATAGCAATCAGCCCCAGCATTTT. The V and J genes are TRBV10-3 and TRBJ1-5; D is perhaps TRBD1 (6 bases). The germline gives CDR1 ENHRY, CDR2 SYGVKD. The CDR3 has 24 amino acids. V was shortened by 2 bases and J by 0 bases, with 35 bases between the two germline ends.

This chain uses TRBV3-1 (or the pseudogene TRBV3-2) with TRBJ1-1, with a tentative D call TRBD1 (5 bases). V gave up 5 bases and J gave up 4 bases, with 17 bases separating them. CDR3 length: 15 residues. Germline V gene data show CDR1 as LGHDT and CDR2 as YNNKEL (reference sequence). The CDR3, as DNA: TGTGCCAGCAGCGTTAGACAGAGCCCAACCACTGAAGCTTTCTTT. Translated, it gives CASSVRQSPTTEAFF.

The rearrangement uses TRBV9 and TRBJ2-3, with 8 nucleotides matching TRBD2. CDR1 and CDR2 from the germline V gene are SGDLS and YYNGEE. V shed 4 bases, J shed 4 bases, and the junction held 8 bases outside the gene matches. The CDR3 has 15 amino acids. CDR3 protein: CASSTVSGSADTQYF. CDR3 DNA sequence: TGTGCCAGCAGCACTGTCAGCGGGAGTGCAGATACGCAGTATTTT. The complete variable domain, with remaining parts taken from reference TRBV9 and TRBJ2-3, reads DSGVTQTPKHLITATGQRVTLRCSPRSGDLSVYWYQQSLDQGLQFLIQYYNGEERAKGNILERFSAQQFPDLHSELNLSSLELGDSALYFCASSTVSGSADTQYFGPGTRLTVL.

The V call is TRBV7-8, the J call TRBJ2-2; maybe TRBD1 (6 bases). Looked up from germline, CDR1 is SGHVS and CDR2 is FQNEAQ. V was shortened by 5 bases and J by 0 bases, with 13 bases between the two germline ends. This CDR3 is built from 16 residues. For the CDR3, the DNA is TGTGCCAGCAGCATACGGACAGACGCGAACACCGGGGAGCTGTTTTTT. Its translation is CASSIRTDANTGELFF.

CDR3 bases: TGTGCCACCCGACAGATTGCCAACACAGATACGCAGTATTTT. The encoded protein is CATRQIANTDTQYF. The gene calls are TRBV10-3 and TRBJ2-3; possible D gene TRBD1, 5 bases. Trimming stripped 10 bases from V and 2 bases from J, with 16 bases between. CDR1 ENHRY and CDR2 SYGVKD come from the germline V gene. The CDR3 has 14 residues.

In this sample, this clone turned up once. V gene TRBV11-2 combines with J gene TRBJ1-4; D is perhaps TRBD1 (5 bases). Trimming left V 5 bases short and J 7 bases short, with 17 bases between. This CDR3 contains 15 residues. Germline values: CDR1 SGHAT, CDR2 FQNNGV. The CDR3: CASSPSEGAGEKLFF. Written as DNA, the CDR3 is TGTGCCAGCAGCCCCAGTGAAGGGGCAGGTGAAAAACTGTTTTTT. The whole variable domain, filled in from reference TRBV11-2 and TRBJ1-4, reads EAGVAQSPRYKIIEKRQSVAFWCNPISGHATLYWYQQILGQGPKLLIQFQNNGVVDDSQLPKDRFSAERLKGVDSTLKIQPAKLEDSAVYLCASSPSEGAGEKLFFGSGTQLSVL.

The chain combines TRBV6-6 with TRBJ1-4, with D maybe TRBD1 (5 bases). Germline V CDR1 and CDR2: MNHNY, SVGAGI (reference sequence). CDR3 length: 14 amino acids. V was shortened by 6 bases and J by 7 bases, with 15 bases between the two germline ends. The CDR3 is CASRYQGSGEKLFF. Written as DNA, the CDR3 is TGTGCCAGCAGGTACCAGGGAAGTGGTGAAAAACTGTTTTTT.

This clone occurred once. CDR3 in amino acids: CASSQEGPGQGGYTF. The CDR3 coding sequence is TGCGCCAGCAGCCAAGAGGGTCCGGGACAGGGCGGCTACACCTTC. The chain couples TRBV4-1 to TRBJ1-2; the match to TRBD1 covers 9 bases. Germline V gene sequence: CDR1 MGHRA, CDR2 YSYEKL. J was trimmed by 8 bases and V by 0 bases; bases with no gene match: 7. The CDR3 length is 15 residues.

This chain connects TRBV15 to TRBJ2-7; maybe TRBD1 (6 bases). Looked up from germline, CDR1 is LNHNV and CDR2 is YYDKDF (reference sequence). V was clipped by 0 bases and J by 0 bases, with 9 bases between them. This CDR3 has 15 residues. The DNA of the CDR3 is TGTGCCACCAGCAGAGATCTGACAGGCTCCTACGAGCAGTACTTC. The encoded protein is CATSRDLTGSYEQYF. The complete variable domain, with remaining parts taken from reference TRBV15 and TRBJ2-7, reads DAMVIQNPRYQVTQFGKPVTLSCSQTLNHNVMYWYQQKSSQAPKLLFHYYDKDFNNEADTPDNFQSRRPNTSFCFLDIRSPGLGDTAMYLCATSRDLTGSYEQYFGPGTRLTVT.

This clone has a handful of counts. The chain uses TRBV6-6 and TRBJ2-5, with a weak D call TRBD2 (6 bases). With 3 bases removed from V and 7 bases from J, the gap between germline ends came to 15 bases. The CDR3 has 14 residues. From germline, CDR1 is MNHNY and CDR2 SVGAGI (reference sequence). CDR3 loop: CASSYSSVVWTQYF. The CDR3 DNA sequence: TGTGCCAGCAGTTATTCTAGCGTGGTTTGGACCCAGTACTTC.

The V gene is TRBV30, the J gene TRBJ2-7; possibly TRBD2 for D (6 bases). Between the trimmed V and J ends, which lost 8 bases and 4 bases, there was a span of 18 bases. Germline V CDR1 and CDR2: GTSNPN, SVGIG (reference sequence). The CDR3 is 13 amino acids. The CDR3 DNA reads as TGTGCCGCGGACCGGGACTTCCTATACGAGCAGTACTTC. Translating it yields CAADRDFLYEQYF.

The rearrangement joins TRBV12-3 or TRBV12-4 to TRBJ2-5; D perhaps matches TRBD2 (7 bases). V was shortened by 6 bases and J by 5 bases, with 13 bases between the two germline ends. The CDR3 has 13 residues. Here the CDR3 reads CASSLRGGETQYF. The CDR3 DNA is TGTGCCAGCAGCTTGAGGGGGGGGGAGACCCAGTACTTC.

J is TRBJ2-7 and V is TRBV11-2; 12 bases fit TRBD1. The CDR3 covers 17 residues. V lost 4 bases, J lost 2 bases, and 9 bases stayed unmatched. Germline CDR1 reads SGHAT; CDR2 reads FQNNGV. The CDR3 region is CASSSFPGQGAAYEQYF. The DNA for the CDR3 is TGTGCCAGCAGCTCATTCCCGGGACAGGGGGCGGCCTACGAGCAGTACTTC.

The CDR3 DNA follows: TGTGCCAGCAGTTACCGGACAGGGGTACCATACTCCTACAATGAGCAGTTCTTC. This sequence encodes CASSYRTGVPYSYNEQFF. The chain joins TRBV27 to TRBJ2-1; 9 bases align to TRBD1. The germline CDR1 and CDR2 sequences are MNHEY and SMNVEV (reference sequence). V lost 4 bases to trimming and J lost 0 bases; unmatched junction nucleotides: 10. CDR3 length: 18 amino acids.

The chain joins TRBV6-2 or TRBV6-3 to TRBJ2-3; 14 bases are a match to TRBD2. Germline V gives CDR1 MNHEY, CDR2 SVGEGT. This CDR3 is built from 16 residues. Trimming cost V 5 bases and J 3 bases; bases outside gene matches: 4. For the CDR3, the DNA is TGTGCCAGCAGTCCCTGGACTAGCGGGAGGACAGATACGCAGTATTTT. It translates to CASSPWTSGRTDTQYF.

The V and J genes are TRBV5-1 and TRBJ1-2, with D unclear. CDR1 and CDR2 (germline): SGHRS, YFSETQ. Trimming cost V 0 bases and J 8 bases, with 14 bases left between them. The CDR3 is 14 amino acids. CDR3 sequence reads: CASSLEEGTLGYTF. The CDR3 DNA reads TGCGCCAGCAGCTTGGAGGAGGGTACATTAGGCTACACCTTC.